This TCR beta chain was captured in a study of shared clonotypes between healthy human individuals. Profiled with immunoSEQ multiplex PCR; TCRdb holds only in-frame clones, not every one. Of about 2 million clones listed, 85% to 95% are singletons. Study-wide results and limits: On the whole, naive subsets had larger estimated richness than memory subsets had. Some naive CD4 clonotypes, around 5%, turned up in common across four donors.

Selected positively for CCR7 and CD45RO-negative, naive CD8 cells excluded terminally differentiated effector memory CD45RA+ cells. V was pared by 1 base and J by 0 bases, with 12 bases between. The CDR3 consists of 16 residues. Germline CDR1 reads MNHEY; CDR2 reads SMNVEV (reference sequence). This clone was observed a single time. Its antigen is not identified. The rearrangement uses TRBV27 and TRBJ1-2; a weak D match, TRBD1 (6 bases). Material for sequencing was naive CD8+ T cells sorted from blood. This sequence was found in a man younger than 35 in good health. The CDR3 nucleotides read TGTGCCAGCAGTTTATTACGGGACATAGCTAACTATGGCTACACCTTC. Amino acids: CASSLLRDIANYGYTF.